A selection of T cell receptor beta chains follows, all from one sample in a study of cytomegalovirus exposure and HLA in healthy donors. Assay used: immunoSEQ multiplex PCR; TCRdb lists only in-frame clones, some missing. The sample's table shows roughly 200,000 clones. Sequenced sample: PBMCs. The receptor set was obtained from a girl between 2 and 10 years old in good health and CMV-seropositive. The CDR3 runs from the conserved cysteine through the conserved F or W. A D gene is named only where the DNA matches it firmly.

D,V,J,DNA,CDR3
.,TRBV27,TRBJ1-2,TGTGCCAGCAGTTTGCAGGGGACCGGATACTATGGCTACACCTTC,CASSLQGTGYYGYTF
.,TRBV15,TRBJ2-7,TGTGCCACCAGCAGAGGAGTAGCGGTAGGGTACGAGCAGTACTTC,CATSRGVAVGYEQYF
.,TRBV9,TRBJ1-5,TGTGCCAGCAGCGTAGCCGCCACGGGAGATCAGCCCCAGCATTTT,CASSVAATGDQPQHF
TRBD2,TRBV5-1,TRBJ2-3,TGCGCCAGCAGCTTTGGGCTAGCGGGCACAGATACGCAGTATTTT,CASSFGLAGTDTQYF
.,TRBV10-3,TRBJ2-6,TGTGCCATCAGTGAGGCCAGGGCTGCTGGGGCCAACGTCCTGACTTTC,CAISEARAAGANVLTF
.,TRBV11-2,TRBJ2-7,TGTGCCAGCAGGCCCTCAGGTCAGGACGAGCAGTACTTC,CASRPSGQDEQYF
.,TRBV11-2,TRBJ2-5,TGTGCCAGCAGCTTAGATCTGGCTAGGCAAGAGACCCAGTACTTC,CASSLDLARQETQYF
TRBD1,TRBV28,TRBJ1-1,TGTGCCAGCAGTTTATTAGGGACAGGGAATCTGCTAGCTTTCTTT,CASSLLGTGNLLAFF
TRBD1,TRBV29-1,TRBJ1-2,TGCAGCGTTGAGGTAGAGAGACAGGGTCTGAGCTACACCTTC,CSVEVERQGLSYTF
TRBD1,TRBV5-1,TRBJ2-3,TGCGCCAGCAGCCCTGGGACGGGACAGGGCACAGATACGCAGTATTTT,CASSPGTGQGTDTQYF
.,TRBV4-1,TRBJ1-3,TGCGCCAGCAGCCAAGAACCTAATTTTGAAGGAAACACCATATATTTT,CASSQEPNFEGNTIYF
TRBD2,TRBV6-1,TRBJ2-3,TGTGCCAGCAGTGAAGCAATCAGCGGGAGGGGCACAGATACGCAGTATTTT,CASSEAISGRGTDTQYF
TRBD1,TRBV18,TRBJ2-1,TGTGCCAGCTCACCACCGGGGACAGGGCTGTACAATGAGCAGTTCTTC,CASSPPGTGLYNEQFF
.,TRBV6-1,TRBJ1-4,TGTGCCAGCAGTCACAGGGAAACCAAGGAAAAACTGTTTTTT,CASSHRETKEKLFF
TRBD1,TRBV29-1,TRBJ2-5,TGCAGCGTTGTCTCCGAGTGGACAGGGGGCGCGGAGACCCAGTACTTC,CSVVSEWTGGAETQYF
.,TRBV5-1,TRBJ1-1,TGCGCCAGCCGTCAAGGGGAGAACACTGAAGCTTTCTTT,CASRQGENTEAFF
.,TRBV28,TRBJ1-2,TGTGCCAGCAGCCTGCAGTCCTATGGCTACACCTTC,CASSLQSYGYTF
.,TRBV2,TRBJ2-5,TGTGCCAGCAATGTACAAGAAGAGACCCAGTACTTC,CASNVQEETQYF
.,TRBV9,TRBJ2-3,TGTGCCAGCAGAAGGTATGGCGGGAGCACAGATACGCAGTATTTT,CASRRYGGSTDTQYF
TRBD1,TRBV5-5,TRBJ1-1,TGTGCCAGCAGCTTTGACAGGGACACTGAAGCTTTCTTT,CASSFDRDTEAFF
TRBD2,TRBV7-8,TRBJ2-1,TGTGCCAGCAGCCAAAGTAGGGGACTAGCGGGCACCCGGTTCTTC,CASSQSRGLAGTRFF
TRBD1,TRBV6-5,TRBJ1-6,TGTGCCAGCAGCCCACAGGGGGAGTCGAATTCACCCCTCCACTTT,CASSPQGESNSPLHF
.,TRBV6-1,TRBJ2-7,TGTGCCAGCAGTGAAGCCGATCCGGGGGAGCAGTACTTC,CASSEADPGEQYF